A selection of T cell receptor beta chains follows, all from one sample in a study of graft-versus-host responses after intestinal transplantation. Assay used: immunoSEQ multiplex PCR; TCRdb lists only in-frame clones, some missing. The data contain 11,000 to 15,000 clones, around 94% of them singletons. The sequencing used PBMCs, collected 9 days after transplant. Receptors were obtained from a human patient who received an intestinal transplant, so some T cells may come from the graft donor. The CDR3 runs from the conserved cysteine through the conserved F or W. Each record gives: CDR3 length, J gene, clone size, V gene, D gene, CDR3 DNA, CDR3 protein. A D gene is named only where the DNA matches it firmly. Size is stated for part of the rows, as once, few or many counts, or as a class when the clone is expanded.

length: 12; J: TRBJ2-1; size: NA; V: TRBV27; D: NA; DNA: TGTGCCAGCAGTCACCTATACAATGAGCAGTTCTTC; CDR3: CASSHLYNEQFF
length: 14; J: TRBJ2-1; size: NA; V: TRBV10-2; D: TRBD2; DNA: TGCGCCAGCAGTGGCGGGAGGGGTTACAATGAGCAGTTCTTC; CDR3: CASSGGRGYNEQFF
length: 15; J: TRBJ1-2; size: NA; V: TRBV6-1; D: TRBD1; DNA: TGTGCCAGCAGTGAAGATTGGACAGGGATGTATGGCTACACCTTC; CDR3: CASSEDWTGMYGYTF
length: 15; J: TRBJ2-1; size: NA; V: TRBV9; D: TRBD2; DNA: TGTGCCAGCAGCCCAGGACTAGCGGGAGAGGGTGAGCAGTTCTTC; CDR3: CASSPGLAGEGEQFF
length: 13; J: TRBJ2-7; size: once; V: TRBV13; D: NA; DNA: TGTGCCAGCAGCTTGCTAGCCAGCGGCGAGCAGTACTTC; CDR3: CASSLLASGEQYF
length: 17; J: TRBJ2-3; size: NA; V: TRBV11-2; D: NA; DNA: TGTGCCAGCAGCTTACCAGGGTCAGGGCTGGGGCCAGATACGCAGTATTTT; CDR3: CASSLPGSGLGPDTQYF
length: 14; J: TRBJ2-5; size: NA; V: TRBV2; D: NA; DNA: TGTGCCAGCAGTGAACCGAGCCAACAAGAGACCCAGTACTTC; CDR3: CASSEPSQQETQYF
length: 17; J: TRBJ2-1; size: NA; V: TRBV7-6; D: TRBD1; DNA: TGTGCCAGCAGCTTAACCCCCGACAGGGGCGCCTACAATGAGCAGTTCTTC; CDR3: CASSLTPDRGAYNEQFF
length: 15; J: TRBJ2-5; size: NA; V: TRBV19; D: NA; DNA: TGTGCCAGTAGTATTTTCCCGCGGAACCAAGAGACCCAGTACTTC; CDR3: CASSIFPRNQETQYF
length: 13; J: TRBJ2-7; size: NA; V: TRBV7-9; D: NA; DNA: TGTGCCAGCAGCTTGGGCGGAACCTACGAGCAGTACTTC; CDR3: CASSLGGTYEQYF
length: 12; J: TRBJ2-7; size: NA; V: TRBV30; D: NA; DNA: TGTGCCTGGAGTGTGGGGGGCGACGAGCAGTACTTC; CDR3: CAWSVGGDEQYF
length: 14; J: TRBJ1-2; size: NA; V: TRBV18; D: NA; DNA: TGTGCCAGCTCACCAAGGTCTTCTTTCTATGGCTACACCTTC; CDR3: CASSPRSSFYGYTF
length: 17; J: TRBJ1-2; size: NA; V: TRBV4-1; D: TRBD1; DNA: TGCGCCAGCAGCACGGCCTCGACAGGGACAGGACCATATGGCTACACCTTC; CDR3: CASSTASTGTGPYGYTF
length: 18; J: TRBJ1-4; size: once; V: TRBV21-1; D: NA; DNA: TGTGCCAGCAGACTACCCATAGCTACAAAGGTGCATAATGAAAAACTGTTTTTT; CDR3: CASRLPIATKVHNEKLFF
length: 15; J: TRBJ2-4; size: NA; V: TRBV6-5; D: TRBD1; DNA: TGTGCCAGCAGTTACGCAGGGGGAACCAAAAACATTCAGTACTTC; CDR3: CASSYAGGTKNIQYF
length: 13; J: TRBJ1-2; size: once; V: TRBV27; D: NA; DNA: TGTGCCAGCAGTTTAAGGGGGGGCTATGGCTACACCTTC; CDR3: CASSLRGGYGYTF
length: 16; J: TRBJ2-7; size: NA; V: TRBV5-1; D: NA; DNA: TGCGCCAGCAGCCCTACTCGACTATCTAGCTCCTACGAGCAGTACTTC; CDR3: CASSPTRLSSSYEQYF
length: 18; J: TRBJ2-1; size: once; V: TRBV29-1; D: NA; DNA: TGCAGCGTTGAAGATAACAATAAAGGCGAACTGAGGGACAATGAGCAGTTCTTC; CDR3: CSVEDNNKGELRDNEQFF
length: 15; J: TRBJ1-1; size: NA; V: TRBV5-1; D: TRBD1; DNA: TGCGCCAGCAGCTTGACAGGGGGCTTTCACACTGAAGCTTTCTTT; CDR3: CASSLTGGFHTEAFF
length: 13; J: TRBJ1-3; size: NA; V: TRBV7-2; D: NA; DNA: TGTGCCAGCAGCTTATACGAGGGAAACACCATATATTTT; CDR3: CASSLYEGNTIYF
length: 14; J: TRBJ1-1; size: NA; V: TRBV4-1; D: TRBD1; DNA: TGCGCCAGCAGCCCCACCGGGACAGAGCTTGAAGCTTTCTTT; CDR3: CASSPTGTELEAFF
length: 18; J: TRBJ2-1; size: NA; V: TRBV7-9; D: NA; DNA: TGTGCCAGCAGCTTAGATCCCCGGCAACCGAGCTCCTACAATGAGCAGTTCTTC; CDR3: CASSLDPRQPSSYNEQFF
length: 14; J: TRBJ2-7; size: NA; V: TRBV7-2; D: NA; DNA: TGTGCCAGCAGCTTCCCCGGACTAATCAACGAGCAGTACTTC; CDR3: CASSFPGLINEQYF
length: 16; J: TRBJ2-3; size: once; V: TRBV9; D: NA; DNA: TGTGCCAGCAGCGCCAAGCAGGGGTCCACCACAGATACGCAGTATTTT; CDR3: CASSAKQGSTTDTQYF
length: 13; J: TRBJ1-1; size: NA; V: TRBV9; D: NA; DNA: TGTGCCAGCACTAGCAATGGGGACACTGAAGCTTTCTTT; CDR3: CASTSNGDTEAFF
length: 19; J: TRBJ2-2; size: NA; V: TRBV13; D: TRBD2; DNA: TGTGCCAGCAGCCTTAAGCCGGGACTAGCGGGAGCGGGAGCCGGGGAGCTGTTTTTT; CDR3: CASSLKPGLAGAGAGELFF
length: 13; J: TRBJ1-2; size: NA; V: TRBV14; D: NA; DNA: TGTGCCAGCAGCCAAGGGGGCTGGGGTGGCTACACCTTC; CDR3: CASSQGGWGGYTF
length: 16; J: TRBJ2-7; size: NA; V: TRBV27; D: TRBD2; DNA: TGTGCCAGCAGTCTTGCCGCGGGAGGGCCGGGGTACGAGCAGTACTTC; CDR3: CASSLAAGGPGYEQYF
length: 13; J: TRBJ2-1; size: NA; V: TRBV27; D: TRBD1; DNA: TGTGCCAGCAGTTTTCGACAGGGAAATGAGCAGTTCTTC; CDR3: CASSFRQGNEQFF
length: 14; J: TRBJ2-1; size: NA; V: TRBV12-5; D: TRBD1; DNA: TGTGCTAGTGGACCAGGGGGAACCTACAATGAGCAGTTCTTC; CDR3: CASGPGGTYNEQFF
length: 13; J: TRBJ2-3; size: NA; V: TRBV6-4; D: TRBD2; DNA: TGTGCCAGCAATGCGGGGGGGGCAGATACGCAGTATTTT; CDR3: CASNAGGADTQYF
length: 16; J: TRBJ1-2; size: NA; V: TRBV9; D: TRBD1; DNA: TGTGCCAGCAGCGTATTAGGGACAGGGTCCTCCTATGGCTACACCTTC; CDR3: CASSVLGTGSSYGYTF
length: 15; J: TRBJ2-3; size: NA; V: TRBV6-1; D: NA; DNA: TGTGCCAGCAGTCCCCGAAGGCAGGGGACAGATACGCAGTATTTT; CDR3: CASSPRRQGTDTQYF
length: 15; J: TRBJ2-5; size: NA; V: TRBV10-1; D: TRBD1; DNA: TGCGCCAGCAGTGAACGGACAGGGGGGTCAGAGACCCAGTACTTC; CDR3: CASSERTGGSETQYF
length: 15; J: TRBJ2-1; size: NA; V: TRBV7-9; D: TRBD2; DNA: TGTGCCAGCAGCCTCTTTGAGGGGACTAGTCTTGAGCAGTTCTTC; CDR3: CASSLFEGTSLEQFF
length: 16; J: TRBJ1-1; size: NA; V: TRBV5-6; D: NA; DNA: TGTGCCAGCAGCTTGGGGTCGGGTCTCATGAACACTGAAGCTTTCTTT; CDR3: CASSLGSGLMNTEAFF
length: 13; J: TRBJ2-7; size: NA; V: TRBV4-1; D: NA; DNA: TGCGCCAGCAGCCAGGTAGGAGGGACCGAGCAGTACTTC; CDR3: CASSQVGGTEQYF